The sequence of this TCR beta chain was determined in a study of cytomegalovirus exposure and HLA in healthy donors. Study at large: From HLA-typed donors, an early data release held about 92 million unique TCRs. Most genotyped donors, over 70% of 300 to 400, had Caucasian-associated genetic ancestry.

Use of 60 Vbeta and 13 Jbeta primers characterized the PCR. Profiling relied on immunoSEQ multiplex PCR, and the TCRdb table lists in-frame clones only, not all of them. Among roughly 120,000 clones listed, about 78% were seen once. Trimming removed 8 bases from V and 2 bases from J, with 10 bases in between. Germline-derived CDR1 and CDR2 are SNHLY and FYNNEI. The CDR3 totals 13 residues. The rearrangement links TRBV2 to TRBJ2-1; possibly TRBD2 for D (5 bases). Material for sequencing was PBMCs. The origin of this receptor is a woman in her thirties or forties in good health and CMV-seropositive. CDR3: CASLASPYNEQFF. The CDR3 nucleotides are TGTGCCAGCCTAGCTAGTCCCTACAATGAGCAGTTCTTC.